The 5 T cell receptor beta chains below come from one sample, sequenced in a study of shared clonotypes between healthy human individuals. Terminally differentiated effector memory CD45RA+ cells were left out of the naive CD8 fraction, which was CD45RO-negative and positively selected for CCR7. Some clones are missing from TCRdb's copy, which holds only in-frame ones; the method was immunoSEQ multiplex PCR. This table holds approximately 600,000 clones, 95% found once. Sequenced material: naive CD8+ T cells sorted from blood. The receptors stem from a woman aged 25 to 39 in good health.

The chain's CDR3 is CASPSAVEQYF. Here the CDR3 DNA reads TGTGCCAGCCCCAGTGCGGTCGAGCAGTACTTC. This chain links TRBV18 with TRBJ2-7, with D unclear. Trimming stripped 8 bases from V and 6 bases from J, with 11 bases between. This CDR3 contains 11 residues. Looked up from germline, CDR1 is KGHSH and CDR2 is LQKENI.

Comments on this clone: Other DNA sequences within the sample encode an identical CDR3. This sequence joins TRBV19 and TRBJ2-7; D may be TRBD2 (5 bases). Germline V lookup: CDR1 LNHDA, CDR2 SQIVND (reference sequence). V lost 1 base and J lost 0, with 7 bases in between. The CDR3 totals 14 residues. The DNA of the CDR3 is TGTGCCAGTAGTATAGCGGGGAGCTCCTACGAGCAGTACTTC. Its translation: CASSIAGSSYEQYF.

The gene calls are TRBV5-6 and TRBJ2-7; possibly TRBD2 for D (6 bases). This CDR3 spans 16 amino acids. Germline V gives CDR1 SGHDT, CDR2 YYEEEE. With 1 base removed from V and 0 bases from J, the gap between germline ends came to 14 bases. CDR3 amino acids: CASSLWTSGPSYEQYF. DNA of the CDR3: TGTGCCAGCAGCTTGTGGACCAGCGGGCCCTCCTACGAGCAGTACTTC.

Remarks on this clone: Other DNA sequences from this sample encode an identical CDR3 as well. The V and J genes are TRBV29-1 and TRBJ2-2; D is perhaps TRBD1 (6 bases). In germline, CDR1 is SQVTM, CDR2 ANQGSEA. The CDR3 consists of 13 residues. V was cut by 4 bases and J by 1 base, with 7 bases left in between. This CDR3 reads CSVGTVNTGELFF. CDR3 DNA sequence: TGCAGCGTTGGGACAGTGAACACCGGGGAGCTGTTTTTT.

The chain recombines TRBV13 with TRBJ2-7; 7 bases match TRBD2. CDR1 PRHDT and CDR2 FYEKMQ come from the germline V gene (reference sequence). The CDR3 covers 14 residues. J gave up 5 bases and V 5 bases, and 9 bases lay outside the gene matches. Here the CDR3 DNA reads TGTGCCAGCAGCCCCGGGGGGATAACCAACGAGCAGTACTTC. Its protein product is CASSPGGITNEQYF.